This TCR beta chain was captured in a study of T cell changes during pregnancy in multiple sclerosis. The data were produced by immunoSEQ multiplex PCR, yet TCRdb's version contains in-frame clones alone and is incomplete. The sample has about 38,000 clones, around nine tenths seen once; the top ten hold around 0.4%. The CDR3 consists of 15 residues. Between the trimmed V and J ends, which lost 2 bases and 7 bases, there was a span of 15 bases. CDR1 is SEHNR and CDR2 is FQNEAQ in the germline V gene (reference sequence). The sample holds a few counts of this clone. V gene TRBV7-9 combines with J gene TRBJ1-5; maybe TRBD1 (6 bases). The receptor was isolated from a female donor in good health, enrolled as a control in a pregnancy study. Sequencing was performed on CD4+ T cells from peripheral blood mononuclear cells, taken after pregnancy. In DNA, the CDR3 is TGTGCCAGCAGCTTAACAGGGACCGGTAAGCAGCCCCAGCATTTT. Its protein is CASSLTGTGKQPQHF. Looking up the rest from reference TRBV7-9 and TRBJ1-5 gives the full variable domain: DTGVSQNPRHKITKRGQNVTFRCDPISEHNRLYWYRQTLGQGPEFLTYFQNEAQLEKSRLLSDRFSAERPKGSFSTLEIQRTEQGDSAMYLCASSLTGTGKQPQHFGDGTRLSIL.